This entry lists 19 T cell receptor beta chains sequenced from one sample in a study of T cells in Graves' hyperthyroidism and ophthalmopathy. TCR beta CDR3 regions were amplified from RNA. RT-PCR in the first round (using the HTBI primer set) targeted the TCR CDR3. MiXCR, applied by TCRdb to the multiplex PCR reads, yields one record per CDR3 protein. Of under 400,000 distinct CDR3 sequences in the sample, about 18% were seen once. The material sequenced was blood. These receptor sequences come from a woman in her 50s with Graves' hyperthyroidism.

This clonotype was recorded many times. This chain's CDR3 is CSARDRSRNQETQYF. The CDR3 DNA reads as TGCAGTGCTAGAGATAGGTCTCGCAACCAAGAGACCCAGTACTTC. This chain uses TRBV20-1 with TRBJ2-5; no definite D call. This CDR3 is built from 15 residues. Germline V CDR1 and CDR2: DFQATT, SNEGSKA (reference sequence). Trimming took 0 bases from V and 0 from J, leaving 11 bases between them.

In this sample, this clonotype turned up many times. The chain couples TRBV12-3 or TRBV12-4 to TRBJ2-1; TRBD1 aligns across 9 bases. With 8 bases clipped from V and 8 bases from J, the junction kept 10 bases outside the gene matches. The length of the CDR3 is 14 residues. CDR3 loop: CASSQTGGSDEQFF. Here the CDR3 DNA reads TGTGCCAGCTCCCAGACAGGGGGAAGCGATGAGCAGTTCTTC.

This clonotype has more than one count but fewer than ten. V and J are TRBV5-1 and TRBJ2-1, with D possibly being TRBD2 (6 bases). With 4 bases removed from V and 7 bases from J, the gap between germline ends came to 15 bases. Germline V gene data show CDR1 as SGHRS and CDR2 as YFSETQ. The CDR3 sequence is 14 residues long. DNA of the CDR3: TGCGCCAGCAGCCCCGGTTACGGGGGAAATGAGCAGTTCTTC. This translates into CASSPGYGGNEQFF.

This clonotype was counted at least ten times. The V and J genes are TRBV12-3 or TRBV12-4 and TRBJ2-7; D is undetermined. V shed 6 bases and J shed 0 bases, with 15 bases lying between them. The CDR3 is 15 amino acids. The CDR3 loop reads CASSSLGRSSYEQYF. CDR3 coding DNA: TGTGCCAGCAGCTCCCTTGGGCGGAGCTCCTACGAGCAGTACTTC.

The chain recombines TRBV20-1 with TRBJ2-3; D is possibly TRBD1 or TRBD2 (6 bases each). CDR3 size: 13 residues. CDR1 DFQATT and CDR2 SNEGSKA come from the germline V gene (reference sequence). V was shortened by 6 bases and J by 3 bases, with 13 bases between the two germline ends. CDR3 in DNA: TGCAGTGCCGTGAGGGGGAGGACAGATACGCAGTATTTT. Translated: CSAVRGRTDTQYF.

About this clonotype itself: A much more abundant neighbour one base away suggests this may be a read error. The J gene is TRBJ2-3, the V gene TRBV20-1; the D gene is possibly TRBD2 (5 bases). Trimming left V 5 bases short and J 2 bases short, with 11 bases between. Germline CDR1 DFQATT, CDR2 SNEGSKA (reference sequence). The CDR3 is made up of 13 amino acids. The CDR3, as DNA: TGCAGTGCTGGCGGTAGCGACACAGATACGCAGTATTTT. As protein: CSAGGSDTDTQYF.

V and J are TRBV2 and TRBJ2-7, with 13 bases lining up with TRBD2. J was trimmed by 6 bases and V by 5 bases; bases with no gene match: 4. CDR3 length: 14 residues. CDR1 is SNHLY and CDR2 is FYNNEI in the germline V gene. CDR3 bases: TGTGCCAGCAGTTGGACTAGCGGGAGATCCGAGCAGTACTTC. This gives the protein CASSWTSGRSEQYF.

This clonotype was observed many times. The V and J genes are TRBV12-3 or TRBV12-4 and TRBJ1-5; 9 positions agree with TRBD1. The CDR3 runs 15 residues. The trim removed 3 bases at V and 6 bases at J, leaving 6 bases unmatched. This CDR3 reads CASSLTGGAGQPQHF. CDR3 sequence (DNA): TGTGCCAGCAGTTTGACAGGGGGAGCAGGTCAGCCCCAGCATTTT.

The genes are TRBV7-2 and TRBJ2-1; the match to TRBD1 covers 8 bases. CDR1 SGHTA and CDR2 FQGNSA come from the germline V gene. J lost 5 bases, V lost 1 base, and 4 bases had no gene match. The CDR3 runs 15 residues. The CDR3 loop reads CASSLGDRGNNEQFF. For the CDR3, the DNA is TGTGCCAGCAGCTTAGGTGACAGGGGAAACAATGAGCAGTTCTTC.

This clonotype was detected many times. The chain combines TRBV11-1 with TRBJ2-7; D gene unclear. CDR1 is SGHAT and CDR2 is FQDESV in the germline V gene (reference sequence). Trimming pared 4 bases from V and 4 bases from J, leaving 14 bases between. This CDR3 is built from 14 residues. The CDR3 is CASSYPSNGYEQYF. In DNA form, the CDR3 reads TGTGCCAGCAGCTACCCTAGTAATGGGTACGAGCAGTACTTC.

This clonotype turned up a few times. At one end, the junction sequence differs from germline, possibly due to a read error. The chain links TRBV30 to TRBJ2-3; TRBD2 matches at 8 bases. Germline lookup yields CDR1 GTSNPN and CDR2 SVGIG (reference sequence). The CDR3 covers 12 residues. The CDR3: CAWDGGADTRYF. The CDR3 DNA reads as TGTGCCTGGGACGGGGGGGCAGATACGCGGTATTTT.

The J gene is TRBJ2-6, the V gene TRBV6-1; no definite D call. Trimming stripped 9 bases from V and 1 base from J, with 10 bases between. Germline assignment: CDR1 MNHNS and CDR2 SASEGT. The CDR3 length is 14 residues. The CDR3 sequence: CASSLPSGANVLTF. The CDR3 DNA sequence: TGTGCCAGTTCCCTACCATCTGGGGCCAACGTCCTGACTTTC.

A few counts support this clonotype. CDR3 sequence reads: CATGLAVQETQYF. As DNA, the CDR3 is TGTGCCACCGGACTAGCGGTCCAAGAGACCCAGTACTTC. The rearrangement uses TRBV15 and TRBJ2-5; 10 positions agree with TRBD2. The J segment lost 1 base and the V segment lost 8 bases, leaving 1 base of the junction unmatched. Per germline, CDR1 LNHNV and CDR2 YYDKDF (reference sequence). This CDR3 is built from 13 residues.

There are a few counts of this clonotype. The chain combines TRBV5-8 with TRBJ2-5; TRBD1 aligns across 8 bases. CDR3 length: 12 amino acids. The ends lost 5 bases at V and 4 bases at J; junction bases unmatched: 1. Germline loops: CDR1 SGHTS, CDR2 YDEGEE. Here the CDR3 reads CASRDRVETQYF. The CDR3 DNA reads TGTGCCAGCAGGGACAGGGTAGAGACCCAGTACTTC.

This clonotype was observed a handful of times. Written as DNA, the CDR3 is TGTGCCACCAGTGATTTCCGCAGGGTAGAGTACGAGCAGTACGTC. The encoded protein is CATSDFRRVEYEQYV. The chain joins TRBV24-1 to TRBJ2-7, with D possibly matching TRBD1 (5 bases). The CDR3 covers 15 residues. In germline, CDR1 is KGHDR, CDR2 SFDVKD. Trimming removed 1 base from V and 4 bases from J, with 13 bases in between.

This clonotype was observed a few times. The chain uses TRBV20-1 and TRBJ1-5, with 7 bases identical to TRBD1. The CDR3 has 15 residues. Trimming removed 4 bases from V and 5 bases from J; junction bases left unmatched: 11. The germline gives CDR1 DFQATT, CDR2 SNEGSKA (reference sequence). The CDR3 DNA reads as TGCAGTGCTATTTCGACAGGGCGCAGTGATCAGCCCCAGCATTTT. Protein product: CSAISTGRSDQPQHF.

This clonotype was recorded a few times. V gene TRBV20-1 combines with J gene TRBJ2-3; possibly TRBD2 for D (6 bases). Germline V CDR1 and CDR2: DFQATT, SNEGSKA (reference sequence). V lost 0 bases and J lost 7, with 17 bases in between. CDR3 length equals 15 residues. The CDR3 sequence: CSARDSGPGGYTQYF. CDR3 DNA sequence: TGCAGTGCTAGAGATTCGGGGCCCGGGGGTTATACGCAGTATTTT.

Written as DNA, the CDR3 is TGTGCCAGCAGCGTAGATCCGGTAGACGGGGAGCTGTTTTTT. It is translated as CASSVDPVDGELFF. The chain recombines TRBV9 with TRBJ2-2, with D hard to call. The CDR3 contains 14 residues. The V gene lost 0 bases and the J gene lost 7 bases, with 10 bases spanning the gap. CDR1 is SGDLS, CDR2 YYNGEE, per germline.

To note about this clonotype: Since a much larger clone is just one base distant, this may be a read error. The chain links TRBV30 to TRBJ1-3, with TRBD1 as a possible D gene (5 bases). The V gene lost 6 bases and the J gene lost 3 bases, with 12 bases spanning the gap. This CDR3 is 13 amino acids long. Per germline, CDR1 GTSNPN and CDR2 SVGIG (reference sequence). CDR3 DNA sequence: TGTGCCTGTAGCAGGGCGCTTGGAAACACCATATATTTT. Residues: CACSRALGNTIYF.